This T cell receptor (beta chain) was obtained from a study of blood T cell repertoires in COVID-19. Looking at the study overall: Both acute and convalescent COVID-19 samples were obtained from the United States, Italy and Spain.

The ends lost 4 bases at V and 5 bases at J; junction bases unmatched: 10. The CDR3 is 16 residues long. Germline values: CDR1 SGHKS, CDR2 YYEKEE (reference sequence). Some clones are missing from TCRdb's copy, which holds only in-frame ones; the method was immunoSEQ multiplex PCR. Of over 250,000 clones listed, around nine tenths are singletons. This rearrangement joins TRBV5-5 to TRBJ2-5, with 11 positions matching TRBD2. Sequenced sample: PBMCs or T cells enriched from blood (not recorded which). The receptor was derived from a woman between 18 and 30 years old who had recovered from COVID-19. CDR3 loop: CASSAGLAGRGETQYF. The DNA of the CDR3 is TGTGCCAGCAGCGCCGGACTAGCGGGCCGCGGGGAGACCCAGTACTTC.